This TCR beta chain was recovered during a study of T cells after posttransplantation cyclophosphamide (dated by TCRdb to about 2016). A note on the overall study: Using TRB sequencing, the study followed how the T cell repertoire rebuilt after myeloablative bone marrow transplantation with posttransplantation cyclophosphamide given as GVHD prophylaxis. Antigen receptor sequencing covered samples from a few dozen PTCy-treated patients and some 15 of their related bone marrow donors. TRB sequencing was performed on blood from all 35 or so PTCy patients with 1-year posttransplant specimens. TRB sequencing was also done on up to roughly 3 additional blood samples from 2 to 5.2 years after transplant in 3 patients, and on pretransplant blood from 4 patients. Because TRA and TRB clonality were tightly correlated in 9 or 10 samples, subsequent TCR analyses were focused on TRB only. Public TRB sequences were queried against a database of over 3,000 sequences associated with responses to pathogens, tumor antigens, self-antigens and alloantigens. What the study reported, not specific to this receptor: Across fewer than 55 patients, TRB clonality was highly associated with recipient CMV seropositivity and CMV reactivation, and PTCy diversity was similar to diversity in CNI/methotrexate controls. The TRB repertoires of T cells infiltrating skin or the GI tract showed only limited overlap with the TRB repertoires found in blood. At 1-2 months, donor-recipient similarity was low but rose over the first year, and the later blood repertoires were often dominated by donor CD8+ memory clones.

The treatment or condition label, as the study defines it: high-dose cyclophosphamide on days +3 and +4 as single-agent GVHD prophylaxis. PTCy patients received busulfan and fludarabine conditioning, a related or unrelated marrow graft, and cyclophosphamide on days +3 and +4. PTCy-treated patients came from a prospective multi-institutional clinical trial. Mononuclear cells from peripheral blood and bone marrow were separated by Ficoll-Hypaque density centrifugation and then cryopreserved. TRB sequencing used genomic DNA with the immunoSEQ assay at survey resolution or the hsTCRB kit. On the study's bioinformatics: The immunoSEQ software handled initial read processing, and the LymphoSeq R package was used for repertoire analyses. Clonality was calculated as 1 minus normalized Shannon entropy, and the Gini coefficient was also calculated for each TRB dataset. To infer phenotypes in unsorted samples, TRB sequences from sorted subsets of the recipient or donor were mapped onto unsorted samples from the same recipient. Sourced from immuneACCESS, this table was stored by TCRdb with only in-frame sequences that have V and J called. A share of the clones is absent; for the studies checked, an unresolved V gene accounts for under half, and the remainder has no known explanation. The D gene and trimming were derived from the DNA, and the V and J assignments and clone size from that table. This sample includes roughly 5,100 clones, and none of them was observed just once. The top ten clones comprise approximately 15% of the sample.

CDR1 LNHNV and CDR2 YYDKDF were looked up in the germline V gene (reference sequence). Trimming takes 4 bases from V and 3 bases from J, and the germline ends sit 13 bases apart. Its CDR3 holds 15 amino acids, cysteine through phenylalanine. The CDR3 DNA has 45 bases and is translated from base 1. This clone was recorded many times. The specificity of this receptor is unknown. No clone much larger than this one lies a single base away; base qualities are absent. The sequence links TRBV15 to TRBJ1-5, and possibly TRBD1, on 5 matching bases. This receptor was taken from a female patient in her 30s who received an allogeneic stem cell transplant from an unrelated donor, was CMV-positive, and had acute and chronic GVHD. Following a transplant, some T cells may be graft donor cells, not patient cells. The input for sequencing was PBMCs, taken after allogeneic stem cell transplant with posttransplant cyclophosphamide. The CDR3 here reads CATSTVRGINQPQHF. The sequenced DNA: TGTGCCACCAGCACAGTTCGGGGGATCAATCAGCCCCAGCATTTT.